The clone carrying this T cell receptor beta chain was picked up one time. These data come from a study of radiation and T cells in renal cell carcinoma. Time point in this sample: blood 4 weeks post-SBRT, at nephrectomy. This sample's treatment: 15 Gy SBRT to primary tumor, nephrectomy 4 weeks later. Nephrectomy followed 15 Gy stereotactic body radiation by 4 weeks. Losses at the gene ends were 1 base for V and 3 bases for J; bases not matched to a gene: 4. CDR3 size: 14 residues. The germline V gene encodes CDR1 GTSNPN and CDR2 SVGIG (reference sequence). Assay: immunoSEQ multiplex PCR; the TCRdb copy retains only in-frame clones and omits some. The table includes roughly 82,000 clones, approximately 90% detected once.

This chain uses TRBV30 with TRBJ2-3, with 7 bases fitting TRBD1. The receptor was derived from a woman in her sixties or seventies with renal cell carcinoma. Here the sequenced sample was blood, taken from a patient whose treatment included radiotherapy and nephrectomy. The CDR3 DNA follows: TGTGCCTGGAGTGCCGACAGGGTAACAGATACGCAGTATTTT. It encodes CAWSADRVTDTQYF.